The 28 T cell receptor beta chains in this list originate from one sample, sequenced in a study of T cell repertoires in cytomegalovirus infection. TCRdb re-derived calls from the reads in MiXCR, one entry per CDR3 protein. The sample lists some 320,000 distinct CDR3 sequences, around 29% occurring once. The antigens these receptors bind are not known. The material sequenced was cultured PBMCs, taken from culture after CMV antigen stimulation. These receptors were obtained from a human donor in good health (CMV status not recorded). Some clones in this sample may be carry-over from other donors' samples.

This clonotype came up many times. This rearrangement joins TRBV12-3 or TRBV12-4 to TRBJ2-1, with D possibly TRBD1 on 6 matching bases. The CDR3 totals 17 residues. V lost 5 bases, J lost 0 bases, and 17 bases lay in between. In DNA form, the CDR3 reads TGTGCCAGCAGTGGGGGACCACAGGGCCGCTCCTACAATGAGCAGTTCTTC. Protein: CASSGGPQGRSYNEQFF.

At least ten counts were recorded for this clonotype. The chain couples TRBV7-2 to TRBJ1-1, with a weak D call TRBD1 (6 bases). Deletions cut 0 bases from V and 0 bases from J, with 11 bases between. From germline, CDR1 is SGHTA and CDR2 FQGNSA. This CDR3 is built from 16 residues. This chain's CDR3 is CASSLAGQIMNTEAFF. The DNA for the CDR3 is TGTGCCAGCAGCTTAGCTGGACAGATCATGAACACTGAAGCTTTCTTT. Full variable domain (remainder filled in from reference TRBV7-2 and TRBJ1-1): GAGVSQSPSNKVTEKGKDVELRCDPISGHTALYWYRQSLGQGLEFLIYFQGNSAPDKSGLPSDRFSAERTGGSVSTLTIQRTQQEDSAVYLCASSLAGQIMNTEAFFGQGTRLTVV.

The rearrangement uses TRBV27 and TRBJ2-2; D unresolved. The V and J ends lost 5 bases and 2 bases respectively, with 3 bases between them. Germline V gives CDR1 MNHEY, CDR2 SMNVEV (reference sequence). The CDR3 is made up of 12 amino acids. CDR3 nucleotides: TGTGCCAGCAGTGAAAACACCGGGGAGCTGTTTTTT. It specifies CASSENTGELFF.

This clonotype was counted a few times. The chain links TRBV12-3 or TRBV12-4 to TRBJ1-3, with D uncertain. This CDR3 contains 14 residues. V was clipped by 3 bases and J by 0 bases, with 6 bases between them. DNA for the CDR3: TGTGCCAGCAGTTTTGGACCCTCTGGAAACACCATATATTTT. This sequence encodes CASSFGPSGNTIYF.

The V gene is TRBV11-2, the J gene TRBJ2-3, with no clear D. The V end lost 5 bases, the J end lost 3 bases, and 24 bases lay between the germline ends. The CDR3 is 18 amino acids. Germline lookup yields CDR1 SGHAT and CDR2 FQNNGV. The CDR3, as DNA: TGTGCCAGCAGCCCTAGATTAACAGAGGCGTTAAGGACAGATACGCAGTATTTT. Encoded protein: CASSPRLTEALRTDTQYF.

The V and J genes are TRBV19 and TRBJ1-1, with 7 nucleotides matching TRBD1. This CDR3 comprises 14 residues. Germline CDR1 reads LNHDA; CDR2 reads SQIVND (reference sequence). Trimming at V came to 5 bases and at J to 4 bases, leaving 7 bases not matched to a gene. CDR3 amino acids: CASSSDRASTEAFF. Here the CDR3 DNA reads TGTGCCAGTAGTTCCGACAGGGCGAGCACTGAAGCTTTCTTT.

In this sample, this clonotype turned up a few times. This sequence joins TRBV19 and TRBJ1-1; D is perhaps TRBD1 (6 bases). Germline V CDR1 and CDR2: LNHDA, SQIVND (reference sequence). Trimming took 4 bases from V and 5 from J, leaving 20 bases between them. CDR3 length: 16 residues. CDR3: CASSTPGYGGRTEAFF. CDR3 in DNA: TGTGCCAGTAGTACTCCCGGGTACGGGGGGCGAACTGAAGCTTTCTTT.

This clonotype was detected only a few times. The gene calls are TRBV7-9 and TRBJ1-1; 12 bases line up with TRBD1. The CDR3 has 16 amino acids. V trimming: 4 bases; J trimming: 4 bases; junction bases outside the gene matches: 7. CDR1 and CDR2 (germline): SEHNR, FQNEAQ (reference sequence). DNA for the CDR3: TGTGCCAGCAGCTGGCCGGGACAGGGGGCGGGCACTGAAGCTTTCTTT. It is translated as CASSWPGQGAGTEAFF.

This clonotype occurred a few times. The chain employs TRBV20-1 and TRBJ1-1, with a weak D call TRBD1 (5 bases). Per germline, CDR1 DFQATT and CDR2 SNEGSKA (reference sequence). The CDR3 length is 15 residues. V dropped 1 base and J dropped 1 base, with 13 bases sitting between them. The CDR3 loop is CSARGQRRWNTEAFF. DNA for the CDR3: TGCAGTGCTAGAGGACAGAGGAGGTGGAACACTGAAGCTTTCTTT.

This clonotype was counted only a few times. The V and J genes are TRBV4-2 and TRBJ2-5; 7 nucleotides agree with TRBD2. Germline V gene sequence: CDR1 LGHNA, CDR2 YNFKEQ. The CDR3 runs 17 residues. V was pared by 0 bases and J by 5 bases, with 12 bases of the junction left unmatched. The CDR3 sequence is CASSQDGGGTRVETQYF. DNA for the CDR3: TGTGCCAGCAGCCAAGACGGCGGGGGAACCCGGGTGGAGACCCAGTACTTC.

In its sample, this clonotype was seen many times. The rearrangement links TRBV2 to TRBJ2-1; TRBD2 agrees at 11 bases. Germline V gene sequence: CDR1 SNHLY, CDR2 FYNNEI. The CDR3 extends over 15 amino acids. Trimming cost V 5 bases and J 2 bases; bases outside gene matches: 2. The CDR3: CASSLAGGTYNEQFF. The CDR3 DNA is TGTGCCAGCAGTCTAGCGGGGGGAACCTACAATGAGCAGTTCTTC.

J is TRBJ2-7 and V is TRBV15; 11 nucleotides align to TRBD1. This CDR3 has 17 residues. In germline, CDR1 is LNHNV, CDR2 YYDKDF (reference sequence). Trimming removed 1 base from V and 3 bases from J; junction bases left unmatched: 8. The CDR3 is CATSRVPGTGGYYEQYF. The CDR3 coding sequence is TGTGCCACCAGCAGAGTCCCTGGGACAGGGGGATACTACGAGCAGTACTTC.

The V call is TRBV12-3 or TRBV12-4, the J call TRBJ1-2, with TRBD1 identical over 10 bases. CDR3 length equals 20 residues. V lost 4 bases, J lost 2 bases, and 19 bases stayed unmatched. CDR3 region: CASSSRQGAEPGGLNYGYTF. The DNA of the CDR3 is TGTGCCAGCAGTTCCAGACAGGGGGCAGAGCCAGGGGGCCTAAACTATGGCTACACCTTC.

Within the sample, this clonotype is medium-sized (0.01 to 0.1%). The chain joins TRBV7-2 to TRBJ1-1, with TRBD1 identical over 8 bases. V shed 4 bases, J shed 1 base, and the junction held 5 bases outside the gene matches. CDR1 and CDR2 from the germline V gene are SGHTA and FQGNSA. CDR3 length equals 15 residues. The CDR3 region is CASSSRTGTNTEAFF. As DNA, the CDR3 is TGTGCCAGCAGCTCACGGACAGGGACGAACACTGAAGCTTTCTTT.

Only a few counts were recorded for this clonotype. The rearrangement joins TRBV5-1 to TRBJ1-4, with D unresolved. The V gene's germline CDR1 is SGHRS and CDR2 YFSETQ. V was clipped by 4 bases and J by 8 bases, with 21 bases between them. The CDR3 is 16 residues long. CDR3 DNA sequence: TGCGCCAGCAGCCGGGGTGAAGGAGGGATCGAAGAAAAACTGTTTTTT. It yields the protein CASSRGEGGIEEKLFF.

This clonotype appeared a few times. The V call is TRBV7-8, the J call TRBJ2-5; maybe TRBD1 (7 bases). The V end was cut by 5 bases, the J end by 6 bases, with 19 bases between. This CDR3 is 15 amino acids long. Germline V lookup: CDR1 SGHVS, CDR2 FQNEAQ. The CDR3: CASSVHQGGRKTQYF. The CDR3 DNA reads TGTGCCAGCAGCGTCCACCAGGGGGGCCGAAAGACCCAGTACTTC.

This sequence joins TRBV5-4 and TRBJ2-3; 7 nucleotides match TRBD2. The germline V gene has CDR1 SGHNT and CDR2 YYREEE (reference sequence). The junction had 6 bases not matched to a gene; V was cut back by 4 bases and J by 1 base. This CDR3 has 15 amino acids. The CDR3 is CASSPGGTRTDTQYF. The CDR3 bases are TGTGCCAGCAGCCCGGGGGGAACCCGCACAGATACGCAGTATTTT.

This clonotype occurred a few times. The CDR3 nucleotides read TGTGCCAGCAGCTTAGGAGGGACGGACGGCTACACCTTC. Protein: CASSLGGTDGYTF. The V and J genes are TRBV11-2 and TRBJ1-2, with D possibly TRBD1 on 5 matching bases. CDR3 size: 13 residues. The germline V and J ends were trimmed by 1 base and 8 bases, with 11 bases remaining between them. The germline V gene encodes CDR1 SGHAT and CDR2 FQNNGV. Filled out from reference TRBV11-2 and TRBJ1-2, the complete variable domain reads EAGVAQSPRYKIIEKRQSVAFWCNPISGHATLYWYQQILGQGPKLLIQFQNNGVVDDSQLPKDRFSAERLKGVDSTLKIQPAKLEDSAVYLCASSLGGTDGYTFGSGTRLTVV.

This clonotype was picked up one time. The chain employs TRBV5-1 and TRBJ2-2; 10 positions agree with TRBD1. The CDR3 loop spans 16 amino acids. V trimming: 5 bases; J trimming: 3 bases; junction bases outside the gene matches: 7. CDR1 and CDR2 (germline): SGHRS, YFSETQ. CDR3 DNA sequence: TGCGCCAGCAGGCCCCCCGGGACAGGGGACACCGGGGAGCTGTTTTTT. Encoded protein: CASRPPGTGDTGELFF.

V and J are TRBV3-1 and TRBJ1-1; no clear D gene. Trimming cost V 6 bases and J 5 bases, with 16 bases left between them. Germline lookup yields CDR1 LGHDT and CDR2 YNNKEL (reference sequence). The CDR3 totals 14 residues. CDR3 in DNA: TGTGCCAGCAGTCGGGCCGGGGTTGGAACTGAAGCTTTCTTT. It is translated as CASSRAGVGTEAFF.

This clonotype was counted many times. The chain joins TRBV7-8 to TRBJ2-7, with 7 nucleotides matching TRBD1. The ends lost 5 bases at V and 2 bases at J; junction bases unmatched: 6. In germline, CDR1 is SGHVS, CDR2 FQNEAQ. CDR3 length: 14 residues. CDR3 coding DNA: TGTGCCAGCAGCCCCGGGACAGTCCCCTACGAGCAGTACTTC. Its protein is CASSPGTVPYEQYF.

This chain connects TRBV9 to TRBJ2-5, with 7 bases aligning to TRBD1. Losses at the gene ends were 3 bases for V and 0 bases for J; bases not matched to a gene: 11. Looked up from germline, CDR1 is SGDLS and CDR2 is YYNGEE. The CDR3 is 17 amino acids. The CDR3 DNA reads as TGTGCCAGCAGCGGTAGACAGGGCGGCCCATACCAAGAGACCCAGTACTTC. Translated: CASSGRQGGPYQETQYF.

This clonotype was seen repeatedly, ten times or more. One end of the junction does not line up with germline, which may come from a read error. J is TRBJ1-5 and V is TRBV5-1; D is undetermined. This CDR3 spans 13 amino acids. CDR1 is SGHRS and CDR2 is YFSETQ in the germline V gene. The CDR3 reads CASSWDSNQPQHF. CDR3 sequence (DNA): TGTGCCAGCAGTTGGGATAGCAATCAGCCCCAGCATTTT.

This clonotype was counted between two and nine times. DNA of the CDR3: TGTGCCAGTCTAACAGGACCCACAGATACGCAGTATTTT. Its protein product is CASLTGPTDTQYF. The V and J genes are TRBV12-3 or TRBV12-4 and TRBJ2-3, with D perhaps TRBD1 (5 bases). The CDR3 has 13 amino acids. Trimming shortened V by 9 bases and J by 2 bases, and 12 bases separated the two germline ends.

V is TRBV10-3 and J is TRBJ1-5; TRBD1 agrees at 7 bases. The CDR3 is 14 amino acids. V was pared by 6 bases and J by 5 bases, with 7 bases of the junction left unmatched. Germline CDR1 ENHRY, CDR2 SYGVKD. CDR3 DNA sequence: TGTGCCATCAGCAGCGGGACAGAATATCAGCCCCAGCATTTT. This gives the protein CAISSGTEYQPQHF.

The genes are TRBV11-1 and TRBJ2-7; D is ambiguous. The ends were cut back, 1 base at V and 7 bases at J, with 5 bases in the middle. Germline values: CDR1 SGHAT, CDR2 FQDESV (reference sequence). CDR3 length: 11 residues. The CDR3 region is CASSLVREQYF. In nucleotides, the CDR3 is TGTGCCAGCAGCTTAGTTCGAGAGCAGTACTTC.

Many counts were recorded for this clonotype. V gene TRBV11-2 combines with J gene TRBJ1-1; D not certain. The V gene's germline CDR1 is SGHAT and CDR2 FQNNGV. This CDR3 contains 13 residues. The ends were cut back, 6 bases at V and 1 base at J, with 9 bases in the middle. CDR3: CASRLAENTEAFF. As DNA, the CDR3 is TGTGCCAGCAGATTGGCTGAGAACACTGAAGCTTTCTTT.

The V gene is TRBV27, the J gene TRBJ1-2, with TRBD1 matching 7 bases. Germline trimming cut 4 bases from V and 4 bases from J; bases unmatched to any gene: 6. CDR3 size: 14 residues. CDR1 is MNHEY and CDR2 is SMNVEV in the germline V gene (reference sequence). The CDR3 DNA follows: TGTGCCAGCAGTTCCTCCGGGACAGTCTATGGCTACACCTTC. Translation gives CASSSSGTVYGYTF.